This is a list of T cell receptor beta chains from one sample in a study of blood T cell repertoires in COVID-19. Only in-frame clones appear in the TCRdb table, and some are missing; sequencing was by immunoSEQ multiplex PCR. The data contain 150,000 to 200,000 clones, 90% to 95% of them singletons. Material for sequencing was peripheral blood. The receptors here all came from a woman in her sixties or seventies with COVID-19, enrolled during active disease. Both conserved end residues are trimmed from each CDR3. A D gene is named only where the DNA matches it firmly.

TRBV7-2	TRBD1	ASSSLGGQGDYGYT
TRBV3-1/TRBV3-2	-	ASSQTQGNTEAF
TRBV4-3	-	ASSQDRDIYNSPLH
TRBV12-3/TRBV12-4	-	ASSLVGSYGYT
TRBV9	TRBD1	ASSPGTGFRAEQY
TRBV7-2	-	ASSLDTNYGYT
TRBV6-5	TRBD1	ASNYRGGGTEAF
TRBV7-2	-	ASSLVWGLDTGELF
TRBV5-1	-	ASSSVYGARAEAF
TRBV6-2/TRBV6-3	TRBD2	ASSRTSAGETQY
TRBV29-1	-	SVEGETSSSYEQY
TRBV7-5	-	ARSLAAAADYEQY
TRBV19	TRBD1	ASTITGVNEKLF
TRBV25-1	-	ASSEYIQHEAF
TRBV5-4	TRBD1	ASSLVGQGSKTQY
TRBV27	-	ASSDRSSNQPQH
TRBV11-1	TRBD1	ASSLGTGVTEAF
TRBV20-1	-	SASTDQETQY
TRBV19	TRBD1	ASSIQGANYGYT
TRBV6-5	-	ASSPSRQVLYGYT